A single T cell receptor beta chain is shown here with its context. This record comes from a study of Ad26.COV2.S vaccination and SARS-CoV-2 variants. As for the study in general: Once or twice, 56 days apart, Ad26.COV2.S was delivered intramuscularly.

CDR1 is SEHNR and CDR2 is FQNEAQ in the germline V gene (reference sequence). The CDR3 has 17 residues. V lost 4 bases and J lost 0, with 16 bases in between. Specified treatment: 15 to 20 received Ad26.COV2.S at low or high dose, single or two shots; about 5 received placebo; per-sample allocation not given. Collection of samples fell on day 63 after the first vaccine or placebo injection. Sequencing used immunoSEQ multiplex PCR; TCRdb keeps in-frame clones, though not all of them. Of about 680,000 clones in the sample, about 90% were seen once. This material consisted of peripheral blood, taken in a trial of Ad26.COV2.S vaccine versus placebo. This TCR came from a person aged 18-65 years who received the Ad26.COV2.S COVID-19 vaccine or a placebo. The rearrangement links TRBV7-9 to TRBJ2-1; D is uncertain. CDR3 DNA sequence: TGTGCCAGCAGCTCCCCCCTTGGGCAAAGCTCCTACAATGAGCAGTTCTTC. Translation gives CASSSPLGQSSYNEQFF.